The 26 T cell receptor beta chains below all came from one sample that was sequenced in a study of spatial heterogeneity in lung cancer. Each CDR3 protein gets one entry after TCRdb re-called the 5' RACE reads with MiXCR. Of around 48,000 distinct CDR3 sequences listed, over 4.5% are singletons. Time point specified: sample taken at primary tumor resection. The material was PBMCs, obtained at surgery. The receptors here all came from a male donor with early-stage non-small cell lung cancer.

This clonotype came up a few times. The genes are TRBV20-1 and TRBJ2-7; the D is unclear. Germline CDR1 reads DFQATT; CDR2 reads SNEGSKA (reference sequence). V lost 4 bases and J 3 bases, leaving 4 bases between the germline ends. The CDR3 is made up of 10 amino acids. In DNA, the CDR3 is TGCAGTGCTAAGTTCTACGAGCAGTACTTC. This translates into CSAKFYEQYF.

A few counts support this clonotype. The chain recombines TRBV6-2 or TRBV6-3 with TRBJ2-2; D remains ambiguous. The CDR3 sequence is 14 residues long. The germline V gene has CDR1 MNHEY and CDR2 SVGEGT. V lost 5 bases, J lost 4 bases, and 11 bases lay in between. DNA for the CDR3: TGTGCCAGCAGTGTAAAGCTCGCCACCGGGGAGCTGTTTTTT. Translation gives CASSVKLATGELFF.

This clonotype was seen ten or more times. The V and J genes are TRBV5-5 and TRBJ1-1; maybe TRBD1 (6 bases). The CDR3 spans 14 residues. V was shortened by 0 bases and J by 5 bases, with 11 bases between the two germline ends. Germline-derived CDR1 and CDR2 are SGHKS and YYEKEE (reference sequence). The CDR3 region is CASSLVGRGTEAFF. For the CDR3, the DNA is TGTGCCAGCAGCTTGGTGGGCAGGGGAACTGAAGCTTTCTTT.

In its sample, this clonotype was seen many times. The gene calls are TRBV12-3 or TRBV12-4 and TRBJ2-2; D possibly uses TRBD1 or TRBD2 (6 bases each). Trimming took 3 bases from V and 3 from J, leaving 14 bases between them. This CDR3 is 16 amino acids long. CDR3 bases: TGTGCCAGCAGTTTTTTGGGGGGCGTTGACACCGGGGAGCTGTTTTTT. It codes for CASSFLGGVDTGELFF.

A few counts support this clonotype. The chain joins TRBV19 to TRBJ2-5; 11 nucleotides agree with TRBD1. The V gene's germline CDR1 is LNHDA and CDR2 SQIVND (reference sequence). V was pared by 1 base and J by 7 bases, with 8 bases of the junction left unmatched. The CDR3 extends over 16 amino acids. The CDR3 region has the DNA TGTGCCAGTAGTATAGCGGACAGGGGGCGCCGAGGGACCCAGTACTTC. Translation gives CASSIADRGRRGTQYF.

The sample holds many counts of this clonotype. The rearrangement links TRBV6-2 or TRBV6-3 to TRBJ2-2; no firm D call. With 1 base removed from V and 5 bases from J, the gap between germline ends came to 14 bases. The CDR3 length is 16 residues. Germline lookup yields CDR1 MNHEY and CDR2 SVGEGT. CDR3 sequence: CASSYWATQRTGELFF. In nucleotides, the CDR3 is TGTGCCAGCAGTTACTGGGCGACCCAAAGGACCGGGGAGCTGTTTTTT.

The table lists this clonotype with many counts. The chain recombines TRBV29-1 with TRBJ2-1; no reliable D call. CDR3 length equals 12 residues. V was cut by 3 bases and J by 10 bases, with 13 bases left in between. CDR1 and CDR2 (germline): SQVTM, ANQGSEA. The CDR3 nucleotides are TGCAGCGTTGATCGGGCCGTCTCGGAGCAGTTCTTC. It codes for CSVDRAVSEQFF.

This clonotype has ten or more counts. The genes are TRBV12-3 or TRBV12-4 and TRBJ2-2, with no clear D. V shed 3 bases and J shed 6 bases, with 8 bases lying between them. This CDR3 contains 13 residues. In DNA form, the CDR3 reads TGTGCCAGCAGTTTTCCCTATCCCGGGGAGCTGTTTTTT. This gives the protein CASSFPYPGELFF.

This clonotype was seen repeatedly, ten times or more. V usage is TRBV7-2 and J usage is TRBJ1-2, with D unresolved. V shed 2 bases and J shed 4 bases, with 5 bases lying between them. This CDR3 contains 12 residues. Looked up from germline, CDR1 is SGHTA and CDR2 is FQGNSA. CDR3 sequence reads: CASSLKRYGYTF. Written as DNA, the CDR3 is TGTGCCAGCAGCTTAAAACGCTATGGCTACACCTTC.

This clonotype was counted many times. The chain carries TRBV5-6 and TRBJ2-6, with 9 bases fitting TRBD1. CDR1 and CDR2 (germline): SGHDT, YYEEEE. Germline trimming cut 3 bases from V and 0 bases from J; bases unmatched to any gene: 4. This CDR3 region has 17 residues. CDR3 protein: CASSWTGALSGANVLTF. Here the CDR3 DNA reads TGTGCCAGCAGCTGGACAGGGGCTCTCTCTGGGGCCAACGTCCTGACTTTC. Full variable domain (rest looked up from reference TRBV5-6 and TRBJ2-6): DAGVTQSPTHLIKTRGQQVTLRCSPKSGHDTVSWYQQALGQGPQFIFQYYEEEERQRGNFPDRFSGHQFPNYSSELNVNALLLGDSALYLCASSWTGALSGANVLTFGAGSRLTVL.

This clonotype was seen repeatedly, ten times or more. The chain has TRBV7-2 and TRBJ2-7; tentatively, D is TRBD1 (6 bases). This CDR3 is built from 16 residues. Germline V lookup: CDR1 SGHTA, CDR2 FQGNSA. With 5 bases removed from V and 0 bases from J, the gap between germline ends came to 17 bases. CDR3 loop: CASSQNRQDFSYEQYF. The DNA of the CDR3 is TGTGCCAGCAGCCAGAACAGACAGGACTTCTCCTACGAGCAGTACTTC.

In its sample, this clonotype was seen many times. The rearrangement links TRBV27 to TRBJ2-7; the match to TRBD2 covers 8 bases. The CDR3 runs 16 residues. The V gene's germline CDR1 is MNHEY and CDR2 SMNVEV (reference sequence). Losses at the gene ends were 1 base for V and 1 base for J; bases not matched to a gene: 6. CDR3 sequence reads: CASSLWREDSSYEQYF. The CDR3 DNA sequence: TGTGCCAGCAGTTTATGGCGGGAGGACTCTTCCTACGAGCAGTACTTC.

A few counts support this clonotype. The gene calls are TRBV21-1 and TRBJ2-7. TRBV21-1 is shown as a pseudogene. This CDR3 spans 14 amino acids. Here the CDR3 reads CASSSRPVTYEQYF. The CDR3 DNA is TGTGCCAGCAGCTCGCGACCGGTTACCTACGAGCAGTACTTC.

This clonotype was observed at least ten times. The CDR3 DNA reads as TGTGCCTGGAGTGTACTGCCCGGGACCTACGAGCAGTACTTC. It codes for CAWSVLPGTYEQYF. The V gene is TRBV30, the J gene TRBJ2-7, with D perhaps matching TRBD2 (5 bases). The CDR3 runs 14 residues. V dropped 0 bases and J dropped 2 bases, with 11 bases sitting between them. The germline V gene encodes CDR1 GTSNPN and CDR2 SVGIG (reference sequence).

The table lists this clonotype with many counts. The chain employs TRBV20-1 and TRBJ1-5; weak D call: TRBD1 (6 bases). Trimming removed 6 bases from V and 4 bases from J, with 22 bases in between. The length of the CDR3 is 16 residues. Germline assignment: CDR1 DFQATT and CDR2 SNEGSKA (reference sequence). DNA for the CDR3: TGCAGTGCAGGCAAAAGTAGGACAGTTCTTAATCAGCCCCAGCATTTT. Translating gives CSAGKSRTVLNQPQHF.

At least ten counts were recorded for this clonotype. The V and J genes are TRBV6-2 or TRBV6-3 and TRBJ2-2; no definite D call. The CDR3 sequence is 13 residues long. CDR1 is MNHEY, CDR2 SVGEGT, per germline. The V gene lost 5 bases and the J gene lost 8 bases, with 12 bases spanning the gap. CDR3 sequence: CASSPLGSGELFF. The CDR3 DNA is TGTGCCAGCAGTCCGCTTGGTTCTGGGGAGCTGTTTTTT.

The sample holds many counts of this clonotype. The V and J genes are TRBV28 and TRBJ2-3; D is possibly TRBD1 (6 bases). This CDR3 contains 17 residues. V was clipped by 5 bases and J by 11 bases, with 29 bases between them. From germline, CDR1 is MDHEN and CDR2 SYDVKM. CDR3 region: CASSPRWGRGEQAGQYF. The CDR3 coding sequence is TGTGCCAGCAGTCCCCGCTGGGGGCGAGGGGAACAGGCTGGGCAGTATTTT.

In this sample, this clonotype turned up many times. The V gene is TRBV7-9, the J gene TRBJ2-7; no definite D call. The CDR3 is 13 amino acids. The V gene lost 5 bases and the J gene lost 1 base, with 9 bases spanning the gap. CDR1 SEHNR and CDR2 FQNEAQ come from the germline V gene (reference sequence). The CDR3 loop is CASSDPSSYEQYF. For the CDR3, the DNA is TGTGCCAGCAGCGACCCAAGTTCCTACGAGCAGTACTTC.

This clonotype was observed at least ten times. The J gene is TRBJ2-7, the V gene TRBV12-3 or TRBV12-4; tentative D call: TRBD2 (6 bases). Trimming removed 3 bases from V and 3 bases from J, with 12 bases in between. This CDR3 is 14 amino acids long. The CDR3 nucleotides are TGTGCCAGCAGTTTCCGGGGGTCCGACTACGAGCAGTACTTC. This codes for CASSFRGSDYEQYF.

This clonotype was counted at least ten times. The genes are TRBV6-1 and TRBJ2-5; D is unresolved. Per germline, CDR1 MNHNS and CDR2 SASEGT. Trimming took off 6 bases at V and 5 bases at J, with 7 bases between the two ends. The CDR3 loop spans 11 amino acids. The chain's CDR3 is CASRGFETQYF. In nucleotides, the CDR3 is TGTGCCAGCAGAGGCTTCGAGACCCAGTACTTC.

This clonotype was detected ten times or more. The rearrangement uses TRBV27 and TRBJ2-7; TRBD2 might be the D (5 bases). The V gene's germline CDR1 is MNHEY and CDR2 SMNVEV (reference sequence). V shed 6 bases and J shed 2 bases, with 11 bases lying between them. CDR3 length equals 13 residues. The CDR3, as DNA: TGTGCCAGCAGGCCAGCGGTGACCTACGAGCAGTACTTC. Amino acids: CASRPAVTYEQYF.

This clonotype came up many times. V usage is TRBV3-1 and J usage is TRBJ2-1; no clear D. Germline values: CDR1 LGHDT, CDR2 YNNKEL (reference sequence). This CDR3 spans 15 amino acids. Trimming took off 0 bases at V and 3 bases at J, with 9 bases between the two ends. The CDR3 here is CASSQDRGSYNEQFF. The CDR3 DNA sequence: TGTGCCAGCAGCCAAGACCGCGGAAGCTACAATGAGCAGTTCTTC.

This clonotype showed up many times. DNA of the CDR3: TGCGCCAGCCAAGAGTCTGGGGCCAACGTCCTGACTTTC. Translated: CASQESGANVLTF. This rearrangement joins TRBV5-1 to TRBJ2-6; unclear D gene. This CDR3 is built from 13 residues. With 7 bases removed from V and 1 base from J, the gap between germline ends came to 6 bases. The V gene's germline CDR1 is SGHRS and CDR2 YFSETQ. The full variable domain, in which reference TRBV5-1 and TRBJ2-6 provide the parts outside the CDR3, is KAGVTQTPRYLIKTRGQQVTLSCSPISGHRSVSWYQQTPGQGLQFLFEYFSETQRNKGNFPGRFSGRQFSNSRSEMNVSTLELGDSALYLCASQESGANVLTFGAGSRLTVL.

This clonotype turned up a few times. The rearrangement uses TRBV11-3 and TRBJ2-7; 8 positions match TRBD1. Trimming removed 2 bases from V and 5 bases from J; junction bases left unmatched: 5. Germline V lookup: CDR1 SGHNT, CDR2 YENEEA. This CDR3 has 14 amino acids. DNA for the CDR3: TGTGCCAGCAGCTTAAGTCAGGGGGCAAACGAGCAGTACTTC. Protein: CASSLSQGANEQYF.

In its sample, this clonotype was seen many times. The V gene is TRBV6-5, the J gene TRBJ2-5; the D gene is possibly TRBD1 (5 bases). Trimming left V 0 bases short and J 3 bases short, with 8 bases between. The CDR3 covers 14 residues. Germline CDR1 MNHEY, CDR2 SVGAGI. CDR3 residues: CASSYSYRKETQYF. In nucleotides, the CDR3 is TGTGCCAGCAGTTACTCGTACAGGAAAGAGACCCAGTACTTC.

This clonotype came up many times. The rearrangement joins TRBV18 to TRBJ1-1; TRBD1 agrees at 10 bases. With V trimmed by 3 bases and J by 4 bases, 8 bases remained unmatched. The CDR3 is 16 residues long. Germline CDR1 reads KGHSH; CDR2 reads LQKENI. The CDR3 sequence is CASSPAGTGVVTEAFF. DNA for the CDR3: TGTGCCAGCTCACCTGCCGGGACAGGGGTAGTCACTGAAGCTTTCTTT.